The next 13 T cell receptor beta chains were all read from a single sample in a study of blood T cells in healthy people across ages. Next came a second PCR, run for about 6 to 11 cycles, which used a sample-barcoded 5' primer along with a J-beta primer mix. One entry per CDR3 protein results from TCRdb running MiXCR on the 5' RACE reads. This table has approximately 800,000 distinct CDR3 sequences, roughly 46% appearing once. The specimen sequenced was blood. The receptors originated from an elderly man in good health.

This sequence joins TRBV20-1 and TRBJ2-3; the match to TRBD2 covers 7 bases. The CDR3 runs to 16 residues. The germline V gene has CDR1 DFQATT and CDR2 SNEGSKA (reference sequence). Trimming removed 6 bases from V and 5 bases from J; junction bases left unmatched: 17. CDR3 in amino acids: CSAKGRGGRFLDTQYF. The CDR3, as DNA: TGCAGTGCAAAAGGGAGGGGCGGGAGATTCCTAGATACGCAGTATTTT.

This clonotype has at least ten counts. This sequence may be a read error, since a much larger clone differs from it by one base. J is TRBJ2-5 and V is TRBV11-3; D unresolved. This CDR3 region has 11 residues. Germline V CDR1 and CDR2: SGHNT, YENEEA. Trimming left V 5 bases short and J 11 bases short, with 12 bases between. CDR3 DNA: TGTGCCAGCAGCCATGACAATGAGCAGTACTTC. Translated, it gives CASSHDNEQYF.

A few counts support this clonotype. This CDR3 is CASSFGLAEGAQYF. CDR3 in DNA: TGCGCCAGCAGCTTTGGACTAGCGGAGGGGGCGCAGTACTTC. V and J are TRBV5-1 and TRBJ2-7; 10 bases are a match to TRBD2. Germline V gene sequence: CDR1 SGHRS, CDR2 YFSETQ. The CDR3 is 14 residues long. Trimming took 2 bases from V and 9 from J; bases not matched to a gene: 8. Looking up the rest from reference TRBV5-1 and TRBJ2-7 gives the full variable domain: KAGVTQTPRYLIKTRGQQVTLSCSPISGHRSVSWYQQTPGQGLQFLFEYFSETQRNKGNFPGRFSGRQFSNSRSEMNVSTLELGDSALYLCASSFGLAEGAQYFGPGTRLTVT.

CDR3 DNA sequence: TGCGCCAGCAGCCAGGAACAGTACACCTACGAGCAGTACTTC. This gives the protein CASSQEQYTYEQYF. The chain joins TRBV4-1 to TRBJ2-7, with D hard to call. The germline V gene has CDR1 MGHRA and CDR2 YSYEKL. V was cut by 3 bases and J by 2 bases, with 11 bases left in between. The CDR3 has 14 amino acids.

Here the CDR3 reads CASSQEGSSGQETQYF. The DNA for the CDR3 is TGTGCCAGCAGCCAAGAGGGTTCGAGCGGACAAGAGACCCAGTACTTC. The chain couples TRBV4-2 to TRBJ2-5, with D tentatively TRBD2 (5 bases). There are 16 residues in the CDR3. CDR1 LGHNA and CDR2 YNFKEQ come from the germline V gene. Trimming pared 0 bases from V and 2 bases from J, leaving 13 bases between.

This chain connects TRBV29-1 to TRBJ1-1; TRBD1 might be the D (5 bases). Germline-derived CDR1 and CDR2 are SQVTM and ANQGSEA. The CDR3 has 13 amino acids. V lost 6 bases, J lost 3 bases, and 14 bases lay in between. The CDR3 DNA is TGCAGCGTGATGCAGGGAGGCGACACTGAAGCTTTCTTT. Translated, it gives CSVMQGGDTEAFF. The whole variable domain, remainder taken from reference TRBV29-1 and TRBJ1-1, is SAVISQKPSRDICQRGTSLTIQCQVDSQVTMMFWYRQQPGQSLTLIATANQGSEATYESGFVIDKFPISRPNLTFSTLTVSNMSPEDSSIYLCSVMQGGDTEAFFGQGTRLTVV.

The chain is built from TRBV29-1 and TRBJ1-1; no firm D call. Looked up from germline, CDR1 is SQVTM and CDR2 is ANQGSEA. V lost 8 bases and J lost 0, with 16 bases in between. The CDR3 has 14 amino acids. In DNA form, the CDR3 reads TGCAGCATTACCCGCGGGGTTCTGAACACTGAAGCTTTCTTT. Its protein is CSITRGVLNTEAFF. Combining the CDR3 with reference TRBV29-1 and TRBJ1-1 gives the whole variable domain SAVISQKPSRDICQRGTSLTIQCQVDSQVTMMFWYRQQPGQSLTLIATANQGSEATYESGFVIDKFPISRPNLTFSTLTVSNMSPEDSSIYLCSITRGVLNTEAFFGQGTRLTVV.

This clonotype showed up just a few times. The chain couples TRBV7-2 to TRBJ2-3, with 9 nucleotides matching TRBD1. CDR3 length: 15 amino acids. Per the germline V gene, CDR1 is SGHTA and CDR2 is FQGNSA. The junction had 3 bases not matched to a gene; V was cut back by 0 bases and J by 5 bases. The CDR3 bases are TGTGCCAGCAGCTTAGCGGGACAGGGTCAAGATACGCAGTATTTT. This gives the protein CASSLAGQGQDTQYF.

Note on this clonotype: A junction end diverges from the germline sequence, so it may reflect a read error. V usage is TRBV3-1 and J usage is TRBJ2-1; 11 bases fit TRBD2. The V gene's germline CDR1 is LGHDT and CDR2 YNNKEL (reference sequence). The CDR3 length is 16 residues. CDR3 region: CASSEEGLAGGLEQFF. The CDR3 region has the DNA TGTGCCAGCAGCGAAGAGGGGCTAGCGGGAGGATTGGAGCAGTTCTTC.

The V and J genes are TRBV4-1 and TRBJ2-3; 7 bases are shared with TRBD2. With 4 bases clipped from V and 3 bases from J, the junction kept 7 bases outside the gene matches. The CDR3 is made up of 15 amino acids. Looked up from germline, CDR1 is MGHRA and CDR2 is YSYEKL. As DNA, the CDR3 is TGCGCCAGCAGCCGGGCGGGACTAACGACAGATACGCAGTATTTT. Translating gives CASSRAGLTTDTQYF.

The chain combines TRBV4-1 with TRBJ1-4; D is possibly TRBD1 (6 bases). The CDR3 is made up of 14 amino acids. Germline CDR1 MGHRA, CDR2 YSYEKL. Trimming removed 4 bases from V and 1 base from J, with 7 bases in between. This CDR3 reads CASSLDRTNEKLFF. CDR3 sequence (DNA): TGCGCCAGCAGCCTGGACAGAACTAATGAAAAACTGTTTTTT.

This clonotype was counted a few times. The V gene is TRBV7-9, the J gene TRBJ1-1; the D gene is possibly TRBD1 (6 bases). This CDR3 comprises 16 residues. Trimming took off 1 base at V and 1 base at J, with 13 bases between the two ends. Germline V gene lookup returns CDR1 SEHNR and CDR2 FQNEAQ (reference sequence). Here the CDR3 DNA reads TGTGCCAGCAGCTTAGGGACAGCCGCTTCGAACACTGAAGCTTTCTTT. Protein sequence: CASSLGTAASNTEAFF. The whole variable domain, remainder taken from reference TRBV7-9 and TRBJ1-1, is DTGVSQNPRHKITKRGQNVTFRCDPISEHNRLYWYRQTLGQGPEFLTYFQNEAQLEKSRLLSDRFSAERPKGSFSTLEIQRTEQGDSAMYLCASSLGTAASNTEAFFGQGTRLTVV.

The chain has TRBV28 and TRBJ2-3, with a tentative D call TRBD2 (5 bases). This CDR3 spans 13 amino acids. V was cut by 8 bases and J by 4 bases, with 13 bases left in between. CDR1 and CDR2 from the germline V gene are MDHEN and SYDVKM. The CDR3 nucleotides read TGTGCCAGCGGGTTAGGAGGCGCAGATACGCAGTATTTT. Amino acids: CASGLGGADTQYF.